These T cell receptor beta chains were read from a single sample in a study of blood T cells in healthy people across ages. TCRdb analysed the 5' RACE reads with MiXCR anew, one entry per CDR3 protein. Among more than 1 million distinct CDR3 sequences listed, over 35% were seen once. The sequenced sample was blood. The source of these receptors is an older woman in good health. Both conserved end residues are part of each CDR3. The order of the fields is J gene, D gene, clone size, V gene, CDR3 protein, CDR3 DNA. D genes are given only for firm matches. Only some rows state a clone size, as once, few, many or a class for expanded clones.

j_gene: TRBJ2-7; d_gene: -; abundance: -; v_gene: TRBV2; CDR3aa: CASTKSYEQYF; CDR3nt: TGTGCCAGCACTAAGTCCTACGAGCAGTACTTC
j_gene: TRBJ2-7; d_gene: -; abundance: few; v_gene: TRBV27; CDR3aa: CASRHKSYEQYF; CDR3nt: TGTGCCAGCAGACATAAGTCCTACGAGCAGTACTTC
j_gene: TRBJ2-7; d_gene: -; abundance: -; v_gene: TRBV9; CDR3aa: CASSVLESSYEQYF; CDR3nt: TGTGCCAGCAGCGTATTGGAAAGCTCCTACGAGCAGTACTTC
j_gene: TRBJ2-1; d_gene: -; abundance: many; v_gene: TRBV7-9; CDR3aa: CASSRGDYNEQFF; CDR3nt: TGTGCCAGCAGTCGGGGAGACTACAATGAGCAGTTCTTC
j_gene: TRBJ2-1; d_gene: -; abundance: few; v_gene: TRBV21-1; CDR3aa: CASSDPGLGNEQFF; CDR3nt: TGTGCCAGCAGCGACCCGGGACTAGGCAATGAGCAGTTCTTC
j_gene: TRBJ2-3; d_gene: -; abundance: few; v_gene: TRBV13; CDR3aa: CASSHTASSDTQYF; CDR3nt: TGTGCCAGCAGCCATACGGCTAGCTCAGATACGCAGTATTTT
j_gene: TRBJ2-1; d_gene: TRBD2; abundance: few; v_gene: TRBV4-2; CDR3aa: CASSPRMLAGDQFF; CDR3nt: TGTGCCAGCAGCCCCAGGATGCTAGCGGGAGATCAGTTCTTC
j_gene: TRBJ2-7; d_gene: -; abundance: -; v_gene: TRBV13; CDR3aa: CASSLKGWIKQYF; CDR3nt: TGTGCCAGCAGCTTAAAGGGGTGGATAAAGCAGTACTTC
j_gene: TRBJ2-7; d_gene: TRBD2; abundance: -; v_gene: TRBV24-1; CDR3aa: CATSDFQGGRATNEQYF; CDR3nt: TGTGCCACCAGTGATTTCCAAGGCGGGAGGGCCACCAATGAGCAGTACTTC
j_gene: TRBJ2-7; d_gene: TRBD2; abundance: few; v_gene: TRBV5-6; CDR3aa: CASERGGSSTQYF; CDR3nt: TGTGCCAGTGAACGGGGCGGGAGCAGTACCCAGTACTTC
j_gene: TRBJ2-1; d_gene: -; abundance: few; v_gene: TRBV20-1; CDR3aa: CSARQVAFSYNEQFF; CDR3nt: TGCAGTGCAAGACAGGTCGCCTTTTCCTACAATGAGCAGTTCTTC
j_gene: TRBJ2-7; d_gene: TRBD2; abundance: -; v_gene: TRBV5-1; CDR3aa: CASSLGVTSGRQSSYNEQYF; CDR3nt: TGCGCCAGCAGCTTGGGGGTGACTAGCGGGAGGCAAAGCTCCTACAATGAGCAGTACTTC
j_gene: TRBJ2-3; d_gene: -; abundance: -; v_gene: TRBV12-3/TRBV12-4; CDR3aa: CASSPGVGGGADTQYF; CDR3nt: TGTGCCAGCAGTCCCGGGGTAGGAGGAGGCGCAGATACGCAGTATTTT
j_gene: TRBJ2-7; d_gene: TRBD1; abundance: -; v_gene: TRBV5-1; CDR3aa: CANSFGGQVTFYEQYF; CDR3nt: TGCGCCAACAGCTTTGGGGGACAGGTGACGTTCTACGAGCAGTACTTC
j_gene: TRBJ1-5; d_gene: TRBD1; abundance: -; v_gene: TRBV27; CDR3aa: CASSKRQGHQPQHF; CDR3nt: TGTGCCAGCAGCAAAAGACAGGGACATCAGCCCCAGCATTTT
j_gene: TRBJ2-7; d_gene: TRBD1; abundance: -; v_gene: TRBV19; CDR3aa: CASSIDPGTGRLKQYF; CDR3nt: TGTGCCAGTAGTATAGACCCCGGGACAGGGCGTCTCAAGCAGTACTTC
j_gene: TRBJ2-3; d_gene: -; abundance: -; v_gene: TRBV7-3; CDR3aa: CASSSTGTQGDTQYF; CDR3nt: TGTGCCAGCAGCTCAACCGGGACGCAAGGAGATACGCAGTATTTT
j_gene: TRBJ2-1; d_gene: -; abundance: -; v_gene: TRBV12-3/TRBV12-4; CDR3aa: CASSPTGAFYNEQFF; CDR3nt: TGTGCCAGCAGCCCAACAGGAGCCTTTTACAATGAGCAGTTCTTC
j_gene: TRBJ2-5; d_gene: -; abundance: many; v_gene: TRBV10-3; CDR3aa: CAISESVRQETQYF; CDR3nt: TGTGCCATCAGTGAGTCAGTCCGCCAAGAGACCCAGTACTTC
j_gene: TRBJ2-1; d_gene: TRBD2; abundance: -; v_gene: TRBV20-1; CDR3aa: CSANPIASGDSYNEQFF; CDR3nt: TGCAGTGCCAACCCTATAGCTAGCGGAGACTCCTACAATGAGCAGTTCTTC
j_gene: TRBJ2-5; d_gene: TRBD2; abundance: few; v_gene: TRBV29-1; CDR3aa: CSVEVTGGVGETQYF; CDR3nt: TGCAGCGTTGAAGTGACGGGGGGAGTTGGGGAGACCCAGTACTTC
j_gene: TRBJ1-2; d_gene: -; abundance: -; v_gene: TRBV6-5; CDR3aa: CASSSPGLNYGYTF; CDR3nt: TGTGCCAGCAGTTCCCCCGGGCTGAACTATGGCTACACCTTC